This T cell receptor (beta chain) was sequenced during a study of early stage breast cancer tumors. For the study at large: ER+/PR+/HER2- status applied to twelve of 16 invasive breast tumors.

V was pared by 5 bases and J by 6 bases, with 17 bases between. The V gene's germline CDR1 is MDHEN and CDR2 SYDVKM. This CDR3 has 15 residues. This clone has a single count. Sequenced by immunoSEQ multiplex PCR; TCRdb stores in-frame clones only, minus some. The sample comprises roughly 56,000 clones, about 74% of which are singletons, and nearly 3.5% rests with the top ten. This sequence originates from a person younger than 45 with breast cancer. Sequenced: blood. This sequence joins TRBV28 and TRBJ2-1, with D maybe TRBD2 (6 bases). The CDR3 loop reads CASSTAGWSSNEQFF. The CDR3 DNA sequence: TGTGCCAGCAGTACGGCGGGATGGAGCTCCAATGAGCAGTTCTTC.